This T cell receptor beta chain came from a study of blood T cell repertoires in COVID-19. Study-level background: Acute-phase and convalescent COVID-19 samples originated in the United States, Italy and Spain. PBMCs, B-cell-depleted T cells, or T cells provided the cDNA or gDNA that made up the material.

This CDR3 has 13 amino acids. The V end was cut by 6 bases, the J end by 7 bases, with 15 bases between. The germline CDR1 and CDR2 sequences are MNHEY and SVGAGI. Authors' processing steps: Reference gene primer amplification yielded estimated nucleated cell counts. Profiling relied on immunoSEQ multiplex PCR, and the TCRdb table lists in-frame clones only, not all of them. The V and J calls and clone size were taken over from that table, and D and trimming were inferred from the DNA. The repertoire consists of 100,000 to 150,000 clones, with more than 75% occurring once and the leading ten covering about 1.5%.

This chain links TRBV6-5 with TRBJ1-1; D might be TRBD1 (6 bases). Material for sequencing was peripheral blood. The sequence derives from a human donor in a cohort sampled during active COVID-19. CDR3 amino acids: CASSSIHRDEAFF. The DNA for the CDR3 is TGTGCCAGCAGCTCCATCCACAGGGATGAAGCTTTCTTT.